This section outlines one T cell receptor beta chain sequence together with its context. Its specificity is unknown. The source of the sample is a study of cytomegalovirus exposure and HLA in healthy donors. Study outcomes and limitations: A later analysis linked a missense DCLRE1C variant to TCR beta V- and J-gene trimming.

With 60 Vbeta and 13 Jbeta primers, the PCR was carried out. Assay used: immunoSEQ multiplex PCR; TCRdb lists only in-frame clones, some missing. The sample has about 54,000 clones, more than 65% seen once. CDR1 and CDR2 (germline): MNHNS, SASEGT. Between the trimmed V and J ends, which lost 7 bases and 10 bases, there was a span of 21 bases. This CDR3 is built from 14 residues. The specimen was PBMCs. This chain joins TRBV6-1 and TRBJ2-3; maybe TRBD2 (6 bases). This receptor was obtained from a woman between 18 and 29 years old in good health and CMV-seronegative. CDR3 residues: CASTSRDSKDPQYF. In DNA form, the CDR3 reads TGTGCCAGCACTTCCCGGGACTCAAAGGACCCGCAGTATTTT.